This TCR beta chain stems from a study of long-term antiretroviral therapy in people with HIV. J gave up 5 bases and V 3 bases, and 7 bases lay outside the gene matches. Germline V gene sequence: CDR1 WSHSY, CDR2 SAAADI. The CDR3 sequence is 15 residues long. At survey level, the immunoSEQ assay was run in its v3.0 version. The protocol was immunoSEQ multiplex PCR, while the TCRdb copy is restricted to in-frame clones and leaves out a portion. The sample includes some 28,000 clones, about 82% of them seen just once. This TCR came from a woman in her 30s with HIV. The chain employs TRBV10-2 and TRBJ2-1; TRBD2 agrees at 7 bases. The specimen was unsorted PBMCs, collected 0.8 years after starting antiretroviral therapy. CDR3: CASSDYGGGNNEQFF. CDR3 DNA: TGCGCCAGCAGTGATTATGGGGGGGGAAACAATGAGCAGTTCTTC.